These 21 T cell receptor beta chains originate from one sample sequenced in a study of tumor-infiltrating lymphocytes in primary liver carcinoma. Total RNA amounting to around 540 ng was the source from which TCR beta cDNA was made with a constant-region primer. Amplification in three nested multiplex PCR rounds with slightly modified ARM-PCR gave rise to TCR beta libraries. TRBV1-TRBV30 forward primers paired with a C-beta reverse primer drove the first two PCR rounds, roughly 10 cycles each. TCRdb passed the multiplex PCR reads through MiXCR, listing each CDR3 protein once. The repertoire holds approximately 300,000 distinct CDR3 sequences, with 55% to 65% as singletons. Researchers drew blood RNA from unsorted whole blood and extracted germline DNA as well. Sequenced: peripheral blood. The receptors derive from a man aged 40-55 years with primary liver carcinoma and hepatitis B virus infection.

This clonotype was counted at least ten times. This chain connects TRBV29-1 to TRBJ2-1; D is ambiguous. The ends were cut back, 0 bases at V and 0 bases at J, with 9 bases in the middle. This CDR3 spans 15 amino acids. CDR1 SQVTM and CDR2 ANQGSEA come from the germline V gene. The CDR3 nucleotides are TGCAGCGTTGAAGATCGGTTGAGCTCCTACAATGAGCAGTTCTTC. Protein product: CSVEDRLSSYNEQFF.

This clonotype was found a few times. The V call is TRBV5-1, the J call TRBJ2-5; D remains ambiguous. Trimming removed 3 bases from V and 7 bases from J, with 13 bases in between. This CDR3 is built from 13 residues. Germline V CDR1 and CDR2: SGHRS, YFSETQ. The CDR3 protein is CASSYRPRGTQYF. In DNA, the CDR3 is TGCGCCAGCAGCTACCGGCCTCGAGGGACCCAGTACTTC.

On this clonotype itself: One junction end does not reproduce the germline sequence, and a read error may be involved. The V call is TRBV11-2, the J call TRBJ2-3; D unresolved. The CDR3 has 13 amino acids. The germline V gene has CDR1 SGHAT and CDR2 FQNNGV. The CDR3 region has the DNA TGTGCCAGCAGCTCCGATCGGGCAAATACGCAATATTTT. The encoded protein is CASSSDRANTQYF.

The table lists this clonotype with many counts. The V and J genes are TRBV6-6 and TRBJ2-5; no clear D. This CDR3 comprises 12 residues. Deletions cut 7 bases from V and 5 bases from J, with 11 bases between. The germline CDR1 and CDR2 sequences are MNHNY and SVGAGI (reference sequence). The CDR3 loop reads CASTMRPETQYF. For the CDR3, the DNA is TGTGCCAGCACTATGAGGCCGGAGACCCAGTACTTC.

The rearrangement uses TRBV7-9 and TRBJ1-4; 10 bases fit TRBD1. The V gene's germline CDR1 is SEHNR and CDR2 FQNEAQ (reference sequence). The CDR3 has 14 amino acids. Losses at the gene ends were 4 bases for V and 7 bases for J; bases not matched to a gene: 3. The DNA for the CDR3 is TGTGCCAGCAGCTACGGACAGGGGGGTGAAAAACTGTTTTTT. Its protein product is CASSYGQGGEKLFF.

The chain links TRBV30 to TRBJ1-1; 7 positions agree with TRBD1. Looked up from germline, CDR1 is GTSNPN and CDR2 is SVGIG (reference sequence). V shed 3 bases and J 3 bases; nucleotides not matched to a gene: 7. The CDR3 loop spans 14 amino acids. The CDR3 spells CAWSRGGEYTEAFF. In DNA, the CDR3 is TGTGCCTGGAGCCGAGGGGGCGAGTACACTGAAGCTTTCTTT.

This clonotype showed up just a few times. The chain joins TRBV10-3 to TRBJ1-1; D uncertain. V lost 0 bases and J lost 11, with 13 bases in between. Germline values: CDR1 ENHRY, CDR2 SYGVKD. The CDR3 runs 13 residues. The CDR3 DNA reads TGTGCCATCAGTGAGTCGAGCACCCAAGGGGCTTTCTTT. It codes for CAISESSTQGAFF.

As concerns this clonotype: A much larger clone differs from this one at a single base, so this may be a read error. The chain is built from TRBV12-3 or TRBV12-4 and TRBJ1-6; D uncertain. Deletions cut 11 bases from V and 4 bases from J, with 9 bases between. The CDR3 contains 12 residues. The CDR3 sequence is CACEQYNSPLHF. The CDR3, as DNA: TGTGCCTGCGAGCAGTATAATTCACCCCTCCACTTT.

As to this clonotype: The junction and the germline gene differ at one end; a read error may be behind it. The chain is built from TRBV6-1 and TRBJ1-2, with 7 bases matching TRBD1. The CDR3 has 16 amino acids. The germline gives CDR1 MNHNS, CDR2 SASEGT. The CDR3 nucleotides are TGTGCCAGCAATACCCCTCGAGGGGGCGGTAACTCTGGCTACACCTTC. It specifies CASNTPRGGGNSGYTF.

Concerning this clonotype itself: At one end the junction does not follow the germline gene, possibly because of a read error. The chain has TRBV5-1 and TRBJ2-5, with 9 bases that match TRBD2. This CDR3 is built from 15 residues. CDR1 and CDR2 from the germline V gene are SGHRS and YFSETQ. CDR3 amino acids: CASSLDGAGGETQYF. The CDR3, as DNA: TGCGCTAGCAGCTTGGACGGAGCGGGAGGAGAGACCCAGTACTTC.

The chain carries TRBV11-1 and TRBJ2-3; D could derive from TRBD1 or TRBD2 (5 bases each). This CDR3 spans 16 amino acids. The germline V gene has CDR1 SGHAT and CDR2 FQDESV (reference sequence). V shed 3 bases and J shed 0 bases, with 13 bases lying between them. CDR3 in DNA: TGTGCCAGCAGCTTCCGGTTCGGGACCAGCACAGATACGCAGTATTTT. Translation gives CASSFRFGTSTDTQYF. The full variable domain, its missing parts supplied by reference TRBV11-1 and TRBJ2-3, is EAEVAQSPRYKITEKSQAVAFWCDPISGHATLYWYRQILGQGPELLVQFQDESVVDDSQLPKDRFSAERLKGVDSTLKIQPAELGDSAMYLCASSFRFGTSTDTQYFGPGTRLTVL.

This clonotype was recorded many times. J is TRBJ2-1 and V is TRBV29-1; unclear D gene. The CDR3 sequence is 12 residues long. Germline V gene sequence: CDR1 SQVTM, CDR2 ANQGSEA. V was clipped by 0 bases and J by 7 bases, with 7 bases between them. CDR3 sequence reads: CSVEDVRNEQFF. The CDR3 bases are TGCAGCGTTGAAGATGTGAGAAATGAGCAGTTCTTC.

V and J are TRBV11-2 and TRBJ2-1; 7 nucleotides line up with TRBD2. CDR1 SGHAT and CDR2 FQNNGV come from the germline V gene. The CDR3 is 15 residues long. The CDR3 region has the DNA TGTGCTAGGAGCATAAGAGCGGGAAGAAGGAATGAGCAGTTCTTC. Protein sequence: CARSIRAGRRNEQFF.

The J gene is TRBJ1-1, the V gene TRBV6-1; D is possibly TRBD1 (6 bases). CDR1 is MNHNS, CDR2 SASEGT, per germline. V was shortened by 2 bases and J by 6 bases, with 13 bases between the two germline ends. This CDR3 is 14 amino acids long. CDR3 protein: CASSERWGPSEAFF. CDR3 sequence (DNA): TGTGCCAGCAGTGAAAGATGGGGGCCCTCTGAAGCTTTCTTT.

With regard to this clonotype: Possible read error: a much larger clone is one base away. This chain uses TRBV6-2 or TRBV6-3 with TRBJ2-5; a possible D gene is TRBD1 (6 bases). Germline CDR1 is MNHEY and CDR2 is SVGEGT. This CDR3 is built from 15 residues. CDR3 coding DNA: TGTGCCAGCAGTCCGGAACAGGGACGGCAAGAGACCCTGTACTTC. Protein product: CASSPEQGRQETLYF.

The table lists this clonotype with a few counts. The chain carries TRBV5-6 and TRBJ1-3; D is possibly TRBD1 (6 bases). This CDR3 is built from 14 residues. V shed 4 bases and J shed 8 bases, with 16 bases lying between them. Germline lookup yields CDR1 SGHDT and CDR2 YYEEEE. CDR3 DNA sequence: TGTGCCAGCAGCATTGCCCCCTCAGGGGACACCATATATTTT. Its protein is CASSIAPSGDTIYF.

Points on this clonotype: Being one base from a much bigger clone, this may be a read error. The gene calls are TRBV6-2 or TRBV6-3 and TRBJ1-1; possible D gene TRBD1, 5 bases. CDR3 length: 17 amino acids. Germline V lookup: CDR1 MNHEY, CDR2 SVGEGT. As DNA, the CDR3 is TGTGCCAGCGGTTACTCGCCAGCAGGGTCTACGAACACTGAAGCTTTCTTT. Encoded protein: CASGYSPAGSTNTEAFF.

The sample holds one count of this clonotype. Since the CDR3 does not end with the conserved phenylalanine or tryptophan, this likely comes from a read error. V gene TRBV6-2 or TRBV6-3 combines with J gene TRBJ2-2; the D gene is possibly TRBD1 (5 bases). The CDR3 sequence is 16 residues long. V was trimmed by 2 bases and J by 4 bases, leaving 14 bases between them. The germline gives CDR1 MNHEY, CDR2 SVGEGT. The CDR3 loop reads CASSYVQGPSTGELFY. The DNA for the CDR3 is TGTGCCAGCAGTTACGTTCAGGGCCCGAGCACCGGGGAGCTGTTTTAT.

Turning to this clonotype: A much more abundant neighbour one base away suggests this may be a read error. The rearrangement links TRBV12-3 or TRBV12-4 to TRBJ1-5; D uncertain. The CDR3 length is 13 residues. For the CDR3, the DNA is TGTGTCAGCAGTTTTCTGAAAAGTCAGCCCCAGCATTTT. This sequence encodes CVSSFLKSQPQHF.

In the case of this clonotype: This may stem from a read error, because a much larger clone lies one nucleotide away. The V and J genes are TRBV6-2 or TRBV6-3 and TRBJ1-2, with no clear D. Germline loops: CDR1 MNHEY, CDR2 SVGEGT. CDR3 length: 12 amino acids. The CDR3 loop is CVSRWGGYGYTF. The CDR3 nucleotides are TGTGTCAGCAGATGGGGAGGATATGGCTACACCTTC.

This chain links TRBV6-2 or TRBV6-3 with TRBJ2-7, with D unresolved. CDR3 size: 14 residues. Trimming took off 6 bases at V and 4 bases at J, with 16 bases between the two ends. Germline CDR1 reads MNHEY; CDR2 reads SVGEGT. CDR3 DNA: TGTGCCAGCAGCCGTGACTCAAGCAGGTACGAGCAGTACTTC. It translates to CASSRDSSRYEQYF.